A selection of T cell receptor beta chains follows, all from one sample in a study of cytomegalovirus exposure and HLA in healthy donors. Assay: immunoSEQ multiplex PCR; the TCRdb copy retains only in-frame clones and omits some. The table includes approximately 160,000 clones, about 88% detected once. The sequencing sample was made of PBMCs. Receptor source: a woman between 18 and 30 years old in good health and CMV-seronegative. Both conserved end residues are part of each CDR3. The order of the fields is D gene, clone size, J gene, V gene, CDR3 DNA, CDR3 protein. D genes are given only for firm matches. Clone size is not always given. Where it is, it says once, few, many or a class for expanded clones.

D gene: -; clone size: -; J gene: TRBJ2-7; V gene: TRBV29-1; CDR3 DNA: TGCAGCGTCCTTACGGCGGCCTACTACGAGCAGTACTTC; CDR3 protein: CSVLTAAYYEQYF
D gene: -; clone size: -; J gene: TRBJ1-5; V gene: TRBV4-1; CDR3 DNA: TGCGCCAGCAGCCTCCAGGGGCTAGATCAGCCCCAGCATTTT; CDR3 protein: CASSLQGLDQPQHF
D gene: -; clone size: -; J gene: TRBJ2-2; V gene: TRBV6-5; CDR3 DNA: TGTGCCAGCCAACCGGGACATCTCACCGGGGAGCTGTTTTTT; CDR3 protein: CASQPGHLTGELFF
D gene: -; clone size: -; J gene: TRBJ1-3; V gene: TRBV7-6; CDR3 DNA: TGTGCCAGCAGCTCCAAACTCTGGGGGACAAATTCTGGAAACACCATATATTTT; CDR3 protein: CASSSKLWGTNSGNTIYF
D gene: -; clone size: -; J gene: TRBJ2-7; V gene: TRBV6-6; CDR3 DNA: TGTGCCAGCGGATCGGACTCGTCCTACGAGCAGTACTTC; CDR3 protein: CASGSDSSYEQYF
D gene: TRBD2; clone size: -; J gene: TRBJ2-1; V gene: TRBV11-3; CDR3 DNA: TGTGCCAGCAGCTTAGGACTAGCGGCGAGGGATGAGCAGTTCTTC; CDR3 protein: CASSLGLAARDEQFF
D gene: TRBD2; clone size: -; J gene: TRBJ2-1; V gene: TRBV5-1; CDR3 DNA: TGCGCCAGCAGCTCCCTAGCGGGGGGAGTCCACAATGAGCAGTTCTTC; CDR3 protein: CASSSLAGGVHNEQFF
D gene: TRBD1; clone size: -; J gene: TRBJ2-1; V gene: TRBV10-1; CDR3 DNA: TGCGCCAGCAGTGCCCAGCCGGGACAGACCTACAATGAGCAGTTCTTC; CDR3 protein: CASSAQPGQTYNEQFF
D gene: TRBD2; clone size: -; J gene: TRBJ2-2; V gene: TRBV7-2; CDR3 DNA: TGTGCCAGCAGCTTCAGACTAGCGGAAACCGGGGAGCTGTTTTTT; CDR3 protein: CASSFRLAETGELFF
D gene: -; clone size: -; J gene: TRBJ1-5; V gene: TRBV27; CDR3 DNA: TGTGCCAGCAGTTTAACCCCCAGTCAGCCCCAGCATTTT; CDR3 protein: CASSLTPSQPQHF
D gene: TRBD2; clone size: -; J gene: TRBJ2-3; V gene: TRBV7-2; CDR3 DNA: TGTGCCAGCAGCCCCCCCGGGAGGGCGTTAGATACGCAGTATTTT; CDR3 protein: CASSPPGRALDTQYF
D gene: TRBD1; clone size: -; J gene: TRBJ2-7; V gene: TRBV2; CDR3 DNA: TGTGCCAGCAGTGATCCCTTCGGGAAAACAGGGGCCGGGGACGAGCAGTACTTC; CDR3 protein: CASSDPFGKTGAGDEQYF
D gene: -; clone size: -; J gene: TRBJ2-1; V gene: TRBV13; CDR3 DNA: TGTGCCAGCGGCGGTAGCTCCTACAATGAGCAGTTCTTC; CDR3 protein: CASGGSSYNEQFF
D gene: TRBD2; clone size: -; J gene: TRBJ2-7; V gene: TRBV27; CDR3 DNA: TGTGCCAGCAGGACTAGCGGAGGATACGAGCAGTACTTC; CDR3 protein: CASRTSGGYEQYF
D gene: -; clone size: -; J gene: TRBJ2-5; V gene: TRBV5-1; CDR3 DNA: TGCGCCAGCAGGGTAGAAGAGACCCAGTACTTC; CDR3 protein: CASRVEETQYF
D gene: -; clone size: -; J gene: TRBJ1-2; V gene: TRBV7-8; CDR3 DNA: TGTGCCAGCAGCTTAGAGGAGTTTAGCTACACCTTC; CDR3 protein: CASSLEEFSYTF
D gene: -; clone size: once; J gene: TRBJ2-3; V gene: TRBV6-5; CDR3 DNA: TGTGCCAGCAGTCCCTCCTCAGATACGCAGTATTTT; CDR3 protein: CASSPSSDTQYF
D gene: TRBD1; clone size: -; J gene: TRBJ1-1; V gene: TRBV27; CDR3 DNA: TGTGCCAGCAGTCCGCGGACAGGGACTGAAGCTTTCTTT; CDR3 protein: CASSPRTGTEAFF
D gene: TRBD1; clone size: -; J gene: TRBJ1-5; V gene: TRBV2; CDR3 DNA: TGTGCCAGCAGCGGCAGGGGGAATCAGCCCCAGCATTTT; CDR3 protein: CASSGRGNQPQHF
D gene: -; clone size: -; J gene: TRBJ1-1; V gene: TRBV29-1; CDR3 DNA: TGCAGCGTTGAGGAGGTGGGCACTGAAGCTTTCTTT; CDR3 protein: CSVEEVGTEAFF
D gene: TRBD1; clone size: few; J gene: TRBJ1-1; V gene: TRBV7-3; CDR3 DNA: TGTGCCAGCAGCGGATACAGGGGAGAAGCTTTCTTT; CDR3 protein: CASSGYRGEAFF
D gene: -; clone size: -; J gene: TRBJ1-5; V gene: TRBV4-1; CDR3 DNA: TGCGCCAGCAGCCAGGGTACAGGGAGCAATCAGCCCCAGCATTTT; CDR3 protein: CASSQGTGSNQPQHF